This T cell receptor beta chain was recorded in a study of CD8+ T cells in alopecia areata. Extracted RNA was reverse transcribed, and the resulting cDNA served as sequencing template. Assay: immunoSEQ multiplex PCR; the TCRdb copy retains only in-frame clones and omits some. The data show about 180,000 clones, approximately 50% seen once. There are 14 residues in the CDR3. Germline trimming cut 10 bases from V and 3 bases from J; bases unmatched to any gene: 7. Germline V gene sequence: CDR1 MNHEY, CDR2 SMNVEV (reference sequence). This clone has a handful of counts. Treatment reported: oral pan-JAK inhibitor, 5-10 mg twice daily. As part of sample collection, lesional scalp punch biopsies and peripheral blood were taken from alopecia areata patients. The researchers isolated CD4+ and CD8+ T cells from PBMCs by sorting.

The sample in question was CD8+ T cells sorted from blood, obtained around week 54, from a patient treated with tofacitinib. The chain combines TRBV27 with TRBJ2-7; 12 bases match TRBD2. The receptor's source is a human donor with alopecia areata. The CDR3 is CATRTGLAGYEQYF. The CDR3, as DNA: TGTGCCACCCGCACGGGACTAGCGGGCTACGAGCAGTACTTC.